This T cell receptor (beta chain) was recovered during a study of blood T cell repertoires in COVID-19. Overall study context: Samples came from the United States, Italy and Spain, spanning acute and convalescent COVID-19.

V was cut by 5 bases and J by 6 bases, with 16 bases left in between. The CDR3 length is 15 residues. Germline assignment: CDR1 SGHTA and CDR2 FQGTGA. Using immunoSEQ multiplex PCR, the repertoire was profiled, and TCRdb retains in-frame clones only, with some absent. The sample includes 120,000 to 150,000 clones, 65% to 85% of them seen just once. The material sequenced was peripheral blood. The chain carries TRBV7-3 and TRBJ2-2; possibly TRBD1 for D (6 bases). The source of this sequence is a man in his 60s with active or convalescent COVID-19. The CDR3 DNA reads TGTGCCAGCAGCCCTCCCGGGACACGGCCCGGGGAGCTGTTTTTT. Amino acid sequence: CASSPPGTRPGELFF.